The 9 T cell receptor beta chains given below trace back to one sample, sequenced in a study of cytomegalovirus exposure and HLA in healthy donors. PCR amplification relied on 60 Vbeta primers (plus 13 Jbeta primers). The assay was immunoSEQ multiplex PCR, and TCRdb's table has in-frame clones only and misses some. Of over 150,000 clones in the sample, roughly 87% were seen once. The specimen sequenced was PBMCs. The receptors derive from a woman aged 25-40 years in good health and CMV-seronegative.

This chain connects TRBV4-1 to TRBJ1-1; TRBD1 is a possible D gene (6 bases). Germline V gene sequence: CDR1 MGHRA, CDR2 YSYEKL. The CDR3 loop spans 16 amino acids. Between the trimmed V and J ends, which lost 0 bases and 5 bases, there was a span of 16 bases. CDR3 region: CASSQESWGLKTEAFF. The CDR3 DNA is TGCGCCAGCAGCCAAGAGTCTTGGGGGCTCAAAACTGAAGCTTTCTTT.

The chain employs TRBV15 and TRBJ2-7; 8 positions match TRBD1. J was trimmed by 0 bases and V by 7 bases; bases with no gene match: 5. Germline V CDR1 and CDR2: LNHNV, YYDKDF (reference sequence). This CDR3 is built from 14 residues. CDR3 sequence reads: CATTSGQDSYEQYF. The CDR3 nucleotides are TGTGCCACCACCTCGGGACAGGACTCCTACGAGCAGTACTTC.

The chain uses TRBV21-1 and TRBJ2-1; the D call in the table, TRBD1, was not verified against the DNA. TRBV21-1 represents a pseudogene. There are 15 residues in the CDR3. CDR3 nucleotide sequence: TGTGCCAGCAGCAAAGGGTCTAGGACAGGGGTTGAGCAGTTCTTC. This gives the protein CASSKGSRTGVEQFF.

V gene TRBV18 combines with J gene TRBJ1-4; a weak D match, TRBD1 (6 bases). Germline loops: CDR1 KGHSH, CDR2 LQKENI. Deletions cut 6 bases from V and 7 bases from J, with 15 bases between. CDR3 length equals 14 residues. CDR3 sequence reads: CASSGRGAGEKLFF. The CDR3 DNA reads TGTGCCAGCTCCGGCCGGGGGGCGGGTGAAAAACTGTTTTTT.

The gene calls are TRBV10-2 and TRBJ1-2; TRBD1 is a possible D gene (5 bases). The length of the CDR3 is 12 residues. Germline values: CDR1 WSHSY, CDR2 SAAADI. The germline V and J ends were trimmed by 2 bases and 5 bases, with 6 bases remaining between them. The DNA of the CDR3 is TGCGCCAGCAGTGAGGGGGGGTATGGCTACACCTTC. This encodes CASSEGGYGYTF.

This chain links TRBV30 with TRBJ2-5, with 13 nucleotides matching TRBD2. The CDR3 has 16 amino acids. V lost 3 bases and J lost 7; bases outside the gene matches: 11. Germline assignment: CDR1 GTSNPN and CDR2 SVGIG (reference sequence). DNA of the CDR3: TGTGCCTGGAGGGGCGGACTAGCGGGAGTTCAGGGGACCCAGTACTTC. This translates into CAWRGGLAGVQGTQYF.

This chain uses TRBV7-9 with TRBJ2-7; TRBD2 aligns across 8 bases. Looked up from germline, CDR1 is SEHNR and CDR2 is FQNEAQ (reference sequence). Trimming removed 1 base from V and 3 bases from J; junction bases left unmatched: 5. The CDR3 has 15 amino acids. The CDR3 is CASSLDGTSGYEQYF. The DNA of the CDR3 is TGTGCCAGCAGCTTAGATGGGACTAGTGGCTACGAGCAGTACTTC.

The chain joins TRBV7-9 to TRBJ1-1; unclear D gene. Trimming removed 2 bases at V and 3 bases at J, with 7 bases between. The germline V gene has CDR1 SEHNR and CDR2 FQNEAQ (reference sequence). The CDR3 sequence is 13 residues long. The chain's CDR3 is CASSLREDTEAFF. For the CDR3, the DNA is TGTGCCAGCAGCTTACGGGAAGACACTGAAGCTTTCTTT.

V is TRBV18 and J is TRBJ2-3, with D possibly matching TRBD2 (6 bases). Trimming pared 1 base from V and 0 bases from J, leaving 8 bases between. The CDR3 is 15 amino acids. The germline gives CDR1 KGHSH, CDR2 LQKENI. This CDR3 reads CASSPRGGSTDTQYF. The CDR3 DNA is TGTGCCAGCTCACCACGAGGAGGGAGCACAGATACGCAGTATTTT.